The following is a T cell receptor beta chain sequence with its context. What it binds is not known. The sample carries other DNA sequences with the same CDR3. Trimming left V 0 bases short and J 0 bases short, with 9 bases between. The germline gives CDR1 SGHTA, CDR2 FQGNSA. The CDR3 sequence is 16 residues long. The data were obtained in a study of radiotherapy plus CTLA-4 blockade in lung cancer. Whole-study context: 15% to 20% of patients responded objectively, and roughly 30% achieved disease control. Broader study findings: Blood-borne expansion of tumor-derived TCR clones followed radiotherapy plus ipilimumab.

Produced via immunoSEQ multiplex PCR; TCRdb's table is partial and in-frame only. This table has 90,000 to 95,000 clones, 83% appearing once. Chemo-refractory metastatic non-small-cell lung cancer patients were treated with focal radiation plus CTLA-4 blockade with ipilimumab. This TCR was recovered from a human donor with non-small cell lung cancer who had stable disease on radiotherapy plus ipilimumab. The chain has TRBV7-2 and TRBJ1-3; unclear D gene. Sequenced here: peripheral blood, sampled from a patient treated with radiotherapy plus ipilimumab. The CDR3 loop reads CASSLAVRSSGNTIYF. The CDR3 DNA reads as TGTGCCAGCAGCTTAGCTGTCCGCAGCTCTGGAAACACCATATATTTT.